This T cell receptor (beta chain) was identified in a study of CD8+ T cells in alopecia areata. On the study more broadly: For the treated group, dosing was oral tofacitinib at 5 to 10 mg twice daily. Study-wide points: Compared with normal scalp, lesional scalp had higher clonality and more expanded CD8+ clones.

The sequencing template was cDNA reverse transcribed from extracted RNA. Here immunoSEQ multiplex PCR was the method, and the copy in TCRdb shows in-frame clones only, minus some. The profile shows 45,000 to 70,000 clones, about 96% of them singletons. The CDR3 length is 12 residues. In germline, CDR1 is SEHNR, CDR2 FQNEAQ (reference sequence). Trimming removed 5 bases at V and 9 bases at J, with 13 bases between. Both CD4+ and CD8+ T cells were separated by sorting PBMCs. Remarks on this clone: Its matching antigen is unknown.

This specimen consisted of CD8+ T cells sorted from blood, obtained at week 0. The TCR was taken from a human donor with alopecia areata. This chain joins TRBV7-9 and TRBJ1-1; no clear D. CDR3 DNA sequence: TGTGCCAGCAGCCCCCCCGCGGGTAAAGCTTTCTTT. This sequence encodes CASSPPAGKAFF.